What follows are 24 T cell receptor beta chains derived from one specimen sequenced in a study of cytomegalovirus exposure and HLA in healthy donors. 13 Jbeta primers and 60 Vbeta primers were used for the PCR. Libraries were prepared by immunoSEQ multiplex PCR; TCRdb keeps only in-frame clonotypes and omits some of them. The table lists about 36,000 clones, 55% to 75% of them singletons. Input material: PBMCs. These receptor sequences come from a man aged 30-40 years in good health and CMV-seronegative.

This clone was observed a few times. This chain's CDR3 is CASSQQGPHEKLFF. The DNA of the CDR3 is TGTGCCAGCAGTCAACAGGGGCCCCATGAAAAACTGTTTTTT. V gene TRBV6-5 combines with J gene TRBJ1-4; 7 nucleotides line up with TRBD1. This CDR3 contains 14 residues. The J segment lost 6 bases and the V segment lost 5 bases, leaving 6 bases of the junction unmatched. The V gene's germline CDR1 is MNHEY and CDR2 SVGAGI.

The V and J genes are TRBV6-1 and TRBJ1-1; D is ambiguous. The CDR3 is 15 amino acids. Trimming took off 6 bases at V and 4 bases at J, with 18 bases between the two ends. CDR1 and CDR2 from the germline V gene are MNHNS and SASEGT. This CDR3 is CASREEGAGATEAFF. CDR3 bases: TGTGCCAGCAGGGAGGAGGGCGCGGGTGCCACTGAAGCTTTCTTT.

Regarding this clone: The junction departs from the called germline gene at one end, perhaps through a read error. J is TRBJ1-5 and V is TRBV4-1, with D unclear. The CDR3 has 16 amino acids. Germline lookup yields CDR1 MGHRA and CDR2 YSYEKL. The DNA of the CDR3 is TGCGCCAGCAGCCAAGATTATTGGGCAGTCAATCGGCCCCAGCATTTT. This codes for CASSQDYWAVNRPQHF.

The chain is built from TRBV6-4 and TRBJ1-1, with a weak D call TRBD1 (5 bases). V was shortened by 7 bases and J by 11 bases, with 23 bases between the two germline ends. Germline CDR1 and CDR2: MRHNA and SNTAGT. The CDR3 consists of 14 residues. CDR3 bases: TGTGCCAGCATATCCGCCGGGACTCAACTTGTGGCTTTCTTT. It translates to CASISAGTQLVAFF.

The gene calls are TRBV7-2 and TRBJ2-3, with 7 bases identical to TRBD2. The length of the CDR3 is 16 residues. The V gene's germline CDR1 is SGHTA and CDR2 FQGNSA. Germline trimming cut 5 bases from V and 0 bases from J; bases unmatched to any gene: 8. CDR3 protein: CASSPPGGGSTDTQYF. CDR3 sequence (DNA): TGTGCCAGCAGCCCTCCGGGCGGGGGTAGCACAGATACGCAGTATTTT.

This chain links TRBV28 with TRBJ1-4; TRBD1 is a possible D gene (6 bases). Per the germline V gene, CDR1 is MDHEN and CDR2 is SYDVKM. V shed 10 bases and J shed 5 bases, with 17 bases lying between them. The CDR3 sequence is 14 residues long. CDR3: CATGIQTGNEKLFF. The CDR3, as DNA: TGTGCCACAGGAATACAAACAGGGAATGAAAAACTGTTTTTT.

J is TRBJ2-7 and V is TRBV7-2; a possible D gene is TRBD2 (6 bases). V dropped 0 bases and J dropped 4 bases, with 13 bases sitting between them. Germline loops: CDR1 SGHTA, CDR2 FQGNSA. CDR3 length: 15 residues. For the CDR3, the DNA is TGTGCCAGCAGCTTAGCGGCTAGCGCAGCTTACGAGCAGTACTTC. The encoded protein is CASSLAASAAYEQYF. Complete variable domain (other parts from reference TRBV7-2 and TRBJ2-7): GAGVSQSPSNKVTEKGKDVELRCDPISGHTALYWYRQSLGQGLEFLIYFQGNSAPDKSGLPSDRFSAERTGGSVSTLTIQRTQQEDSAVYLCASSLAASAAYEQYFGPGTRLTVT.

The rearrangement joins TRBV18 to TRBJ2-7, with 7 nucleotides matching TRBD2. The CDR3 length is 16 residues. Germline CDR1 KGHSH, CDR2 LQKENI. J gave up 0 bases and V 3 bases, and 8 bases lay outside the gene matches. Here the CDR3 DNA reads TGTGCCAGCTCACCCCCCAGTAGCGGGCGCTCCTACGAGCAGTACTTC. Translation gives CASSPPSSGRSYEQYF.

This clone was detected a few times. In DNA form, the CDR3 reads TGTGCCAGTGGACAGGTCAACTCTGGAAACACCATATATTTT. It is translated as CASGQVNSGNTIYF. The chain carries TRBV6-1 and TRBJ1-3; 7 bases map to TRBD1. CDR3 size: 14 residues. V gave up 9 bases and J gave up 0 bases; unmatched junction bases: 5. Germline CDR1 reads MNHNS; CDR2 reads SASEGT.

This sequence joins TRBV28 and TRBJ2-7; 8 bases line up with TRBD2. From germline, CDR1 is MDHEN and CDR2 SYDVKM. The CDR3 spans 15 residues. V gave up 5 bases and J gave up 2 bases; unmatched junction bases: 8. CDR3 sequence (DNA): TGTGCCAGCAGTCCCCGACTAGCGCGTACCTACGAGCAGTACTTC. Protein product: CASSPRLARTYEQYF.

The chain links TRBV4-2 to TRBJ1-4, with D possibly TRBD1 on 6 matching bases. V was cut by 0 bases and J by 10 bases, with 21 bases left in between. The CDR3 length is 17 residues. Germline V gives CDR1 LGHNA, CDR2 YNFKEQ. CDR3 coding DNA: TGTGCCAGCAGCCAAGATTTGGGGGGCAACAGGGAGGGAAAACTGTTTTTT. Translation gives CASSQDLGGNREGKLFF.

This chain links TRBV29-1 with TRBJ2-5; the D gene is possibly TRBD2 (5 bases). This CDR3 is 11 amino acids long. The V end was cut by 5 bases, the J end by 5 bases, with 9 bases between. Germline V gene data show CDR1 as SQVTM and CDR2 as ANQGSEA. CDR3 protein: CSVRDGETQYF. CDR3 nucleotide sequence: TGCAGCGTTCGGGATGGGGAGACCCAGTACTTC.

The CDR3 bases are TGTGCCGCGGGAAAGAGCCAAGAGACCCAGTACTTC. Encoded protein: CAAGKSQETQYF. The V call is TRBV6-6, the J call TRBJ2-5; the D gene is possibly TRBD2 (6 bases). This CDR3 has 12 amino acids. V lost 11 bases and J lost 1, with 11 bases in between. Per germline, CDR1 MNHNY and CDR2 SVGAGI (reference sequence).

The CDR3 loop is CSAQTGTNEKLFF. The CDR3, as DNA: TGCAGCGCTCAGACAGGGACTAATGAAAAACTGTTTTTT. The rearrangement joins TRBV29-1 to TRBJ1-4, with 7 bases fitting TRBD1. Per the germline V gene, CDR1 is SQVTM and CDR2 is ANQGSEA. With V trimmed by 7 bases and J by 2 bases, 4 bases remained unmatched. The CDR3 runs 13 residues. The whole variable domain, filled in from reference TRBV29-1 and TRBJ1-4, reads SAVISQKPSRDICQRGTSLTIQCQVDSQVTMMFWYRQQPGQSLTLIATANQGSEATYESGFVIDKFPISRPNLTFSTLTVSNMSPEDSSIYLCSAQTGTNEKLFFGSGTQLSVL.

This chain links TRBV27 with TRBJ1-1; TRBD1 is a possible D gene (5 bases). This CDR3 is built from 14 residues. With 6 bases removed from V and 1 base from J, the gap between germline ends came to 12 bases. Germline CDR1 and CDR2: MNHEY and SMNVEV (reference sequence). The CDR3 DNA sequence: TGTGCCAGCAGACGAACAGGAGAGAACACTGAAGCTTTCTTT. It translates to CASRRTGENTEAFF.

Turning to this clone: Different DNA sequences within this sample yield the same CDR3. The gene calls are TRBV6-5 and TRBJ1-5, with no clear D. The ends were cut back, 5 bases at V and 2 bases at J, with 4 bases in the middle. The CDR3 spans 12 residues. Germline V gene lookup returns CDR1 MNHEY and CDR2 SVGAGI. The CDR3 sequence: CASSTGNQPQHF. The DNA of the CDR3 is TGTGCCAGCAGTACAGGCAATCAGCCCCAGCATTTT.

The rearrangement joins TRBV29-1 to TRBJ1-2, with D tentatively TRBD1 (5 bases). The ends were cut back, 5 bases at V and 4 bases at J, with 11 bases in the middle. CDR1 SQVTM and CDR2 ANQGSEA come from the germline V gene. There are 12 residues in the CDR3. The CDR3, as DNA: TGCAGCGTTACTACAGGAGCCTATGGCTACACCTTC. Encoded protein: CSVTTGAYGYTF.

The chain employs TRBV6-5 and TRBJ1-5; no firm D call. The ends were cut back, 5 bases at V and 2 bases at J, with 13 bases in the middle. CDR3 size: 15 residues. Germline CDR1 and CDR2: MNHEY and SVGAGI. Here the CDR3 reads CASSRQEGRNQPQHF. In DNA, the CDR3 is TGTGCCAGCAGTCGCCAGGAGGGTCGCAATCAGCCCCAGCATTTT.

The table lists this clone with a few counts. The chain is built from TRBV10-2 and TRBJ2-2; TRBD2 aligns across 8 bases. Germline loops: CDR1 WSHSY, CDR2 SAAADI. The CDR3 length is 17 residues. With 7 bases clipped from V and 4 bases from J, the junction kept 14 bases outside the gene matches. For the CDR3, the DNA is TGCGCCAGCATCAAAGGGGAGCGGGAGAGGGGCACCGGGGAGCTGTTTTTT. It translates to CASIKGERERGTGELFF.

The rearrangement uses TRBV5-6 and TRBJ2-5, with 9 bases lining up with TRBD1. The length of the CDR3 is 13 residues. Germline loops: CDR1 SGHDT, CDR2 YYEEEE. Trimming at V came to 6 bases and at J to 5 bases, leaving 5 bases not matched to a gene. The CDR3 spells CASNVQGAETQYF. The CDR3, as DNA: TGTGCCAGCAACGTACAGGGGGCTGAGACCCAGTACTTC. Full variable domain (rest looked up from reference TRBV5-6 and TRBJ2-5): DAGVTQSPTHLIKTRGQQVTLRCSPKSGHDTVSWYQQALGQGPQFIFQYYEEEERQRGNFPDRFSGHQFPNYSSELNVNALLLGDSALYLCASNVQGAETQYFGPGTRLLVL.

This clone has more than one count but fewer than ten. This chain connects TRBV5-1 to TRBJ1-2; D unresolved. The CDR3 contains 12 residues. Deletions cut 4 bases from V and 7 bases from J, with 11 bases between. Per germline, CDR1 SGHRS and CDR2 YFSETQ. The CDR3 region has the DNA TGCGCCAGCAGCCTGGGTGAGGTTGGCTACACCTTC. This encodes CASSLGEVGYTF.

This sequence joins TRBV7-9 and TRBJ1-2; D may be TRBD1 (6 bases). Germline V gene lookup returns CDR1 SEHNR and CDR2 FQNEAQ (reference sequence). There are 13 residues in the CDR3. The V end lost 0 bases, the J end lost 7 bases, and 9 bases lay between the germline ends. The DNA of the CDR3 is TGTGCCAGCAGCTTAGCAGGGGGTGGTGGCTACACCTTC. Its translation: CASSLAGGGGYTF.

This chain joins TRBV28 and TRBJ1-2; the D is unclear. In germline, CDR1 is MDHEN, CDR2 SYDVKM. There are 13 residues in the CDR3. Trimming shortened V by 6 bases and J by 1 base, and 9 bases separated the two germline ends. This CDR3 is CASSPSNNYGYTF. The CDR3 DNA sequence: TGTGCCAGCAGCCCTAGTAATAACTATGGCTACACCTTC.

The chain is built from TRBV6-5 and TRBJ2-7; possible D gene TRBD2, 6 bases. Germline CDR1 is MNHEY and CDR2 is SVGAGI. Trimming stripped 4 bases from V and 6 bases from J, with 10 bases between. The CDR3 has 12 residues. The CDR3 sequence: CASSFGGSEQYF. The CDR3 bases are TGTGCCAGCAGTTTCGGAGGGAGCGAGCAGTACTTC.